This T cell receptor (beta chain) derives from a study of blood T cell repertoires in COVID-19. Turning to the study itself: Material from acute and convalescent COVID-19 was sourced from the United States, Italy and Spain. From T cells, B-cell-depleted T cells, or PBMCs came the material, which was cDNA or gDNA.

The authors' processing: Amplification of reference gene primers provided the estimated nucleated cell counts. Data came from immunoSEQ multiplex PCR; TCRdb stores just in-frame clones and leaves some out. Clonal size and the V and J genes are those of that table, whereas D and trimming came from the DNA. The sample contains about 160,000 clones, roughly 80% of which appear only once. There are 16 residues in the CDR3. Germline CDR1 reads SGDLS; CDR2 reads YYNGEE. The V gene end was trimmed by 0 bases and the J gene end by 5 bases; junction bases not matched to a gene: 10. Enrollment of patients from Seattle took place during active infection, with longitudinal follow-up.

The receptor was isolated from a woman aged 40 to 50 with COVID-19, enrolled during active disease. The chain carries TRBV9 and TRBJ2-5, with 7 bases fitting TRBD2. Material: peripheral blood. CDR3 bases: TGTGCCAGCAGCGTAGTTGGTGCGGGAGCTTGGGAGACCCAGTACTTC. Its translation is CASSVVGAGAWETQYF.